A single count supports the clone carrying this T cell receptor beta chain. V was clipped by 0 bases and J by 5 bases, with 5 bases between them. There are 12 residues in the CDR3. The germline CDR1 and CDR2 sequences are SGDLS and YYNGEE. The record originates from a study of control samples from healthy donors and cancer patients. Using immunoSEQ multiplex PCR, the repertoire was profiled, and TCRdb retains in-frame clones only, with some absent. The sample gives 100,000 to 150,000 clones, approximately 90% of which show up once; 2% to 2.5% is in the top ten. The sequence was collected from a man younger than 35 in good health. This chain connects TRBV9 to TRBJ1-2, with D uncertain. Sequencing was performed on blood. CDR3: CASSVGRYGYTF. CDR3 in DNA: TGTGCCAGCAGCGTAGGTCGGTATGGCTACACCTTC.